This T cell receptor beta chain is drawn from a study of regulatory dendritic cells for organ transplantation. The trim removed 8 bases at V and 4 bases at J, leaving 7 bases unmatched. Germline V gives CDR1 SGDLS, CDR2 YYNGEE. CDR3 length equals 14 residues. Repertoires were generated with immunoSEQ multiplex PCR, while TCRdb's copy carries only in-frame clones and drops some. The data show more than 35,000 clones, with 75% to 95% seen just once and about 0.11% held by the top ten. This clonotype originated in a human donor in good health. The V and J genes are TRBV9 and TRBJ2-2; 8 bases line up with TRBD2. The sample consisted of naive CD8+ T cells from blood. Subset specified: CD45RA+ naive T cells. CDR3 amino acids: CASQTSASTGELFF. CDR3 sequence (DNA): TGTGCCAGTCAGACTAGCGCGAGCACCGGGGAGCTGTTTTTT. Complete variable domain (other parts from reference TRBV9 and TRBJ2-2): DSGVTQTPKHLITATGQRVTLRCSPRSGDLSVYWYQQSLDQGLQFLIQYYNGEERAKGNILERFSAQQFPDLHSELNLSSLELGDSALYFCASQTSASTGELFFGEGSRLTVL.